This T cell receptor beta chain comes out of a study of CD8+CD57+ T cells in acquired aplastic anemia. Study context: Sorted CD4+ and CD8+ cells yielded DNA averaging around 3.2 ug. Study-level results: Researchers report that 25 to 30 CD8+ CDR3 sequences appeared in both patients and controls.

This clonotype has ten or more counts. Its antigen is unidentified. Sequencing was done on patients that had shown CD8+CD57+ cell expansion by flow cytometry. Genomic DNA constituted the template upon which TCR beta VDJ and CDR3 profiling was performed. One entry per CDR3 protein results from TCRdb running MiXCR on the reads. The sample carries around 430,000 distinct CDR3 sequences, roughly a third recorded once. The CDR3 spans 12 residues. The germline V and J ends were trimmed by 6 bases and 0 bases, with 4 bases remaining between them. Source material: sorted CD4+, CD8+, or CD8+CD57+ T cells (not recorded which) from PBMCs. The chain couples TRBV12-3 or TRBV12-4 to TRBJ2-3; D ambiguous. This receptor was taken from a human donor with aplastic anemia. CDR3 DNA sequence: TGTGCCAGCAGCTTTAGCACAGATACGCAGTATTTT. Translation: CASSFSTDTQYF.